This T cell receptor (beta chain) was captured by sequencing in a study of molecular identifiers for immune sequencing clone quantification (dated by TCRdb to 2016 to 2019). In terms of the full investigation: For a replicate experiment, RNA from approximately 20,000 or 98,000 naive CD8 T cells was divided into five aliquots, and four of the five aliquots were sequenced. CD8 T cells were used in a methods study to benchmark molecular-identifier clustering-based TCR repertoire sequencing (MIDCIRS) and TCR RNA copy counting. The research as a whole found: Modeling gave about three recovered TCR RNA copies per cell versus approximately 11 by digital PCR, implying approximately 30% capture efficiency. The sizes of highly expanded clones could end up underestimated when identical TCR molecules share a barcode. A single cell's worth of spiked-in Jurkat TCR RNA was reported detectable even among under 1.3 million naive CD8 T cells. When barcode sub-clustering was omitted, TCR diversity was inflated by chimeric consensus sequences, with chimeras reaching as high as 47%. In CMV-specific effector cells, over 97% of molecules were held by clones above 20 RNA copies, whereas under 1% of molecules were held by such clones in naive cells. Naive libraries contained spiked-in Jurkat TCR RNA (approximately nine copies' worth), which is not part of the donor repertoire.

Libraries of naive CD8 T cells were generated from roughly 21,000 to 960,000 sorted cells, with 10%, 30% or 50% of the purified RNA used. On a BD FACSAria II, naive CD8 T cells were FACS-sorted as CD8+CD4-CCR7+CD45RA+ and collected into RLT Plus buffer. To test detection sensitivity, Jurkat RNA equivalent to more than 9 TCR copies was spiked into samples of about 19,000-1,000,000 naive CD8 T cells. Enrichment of CD8 T cells was done with RosetteSep CD8+ T Cell Enrichment Cocktail plus Ficoll-Paque, and ACK red cell lysis came afterward. This clonotype was recorded a few times. Which antigen it targets is not known. An end of the junction does not agree with germline; a read error may underlie this. The library came from PCR. This sample was sequenced with a NextSeq 500. Preparation of bulk TCR libraries followed a previously described approach, with the TCR primers listed in Table S5. Total RNA was purified with the Qiagen AllPrep DNA/RNA kit. Before any analysis, reads coming from multiple sequencing runs of the same library were combined into one pool. The authors' pipeline ran thus. Reads were retained only if the reads had an exact TCR constant sequence, and the retained reads were trimmed to 150 nt and grouped according to their 12-nt molecular barcodes. Reads inside each barcode group were sub-clustered using a 15% Levenshtein threshold, and a quality-weighted consensus sequence was constructed for each RNA molecule. Non-functional sequences were discarded, and so were lower-count sequences lying one edit away from another sequence. On the basis of fitting two negative binomial distributions, barcode sub-clusters with fewer than 20% of the maximum read count were discarded. TCRdb applied fastp at Q25 and MiXCR to the public reads, then kept only in-frame beta chains. Rows with one shared CDR3 protein collapse into an entry with the most common genes and DNA. TCRdb's processing, not the study's, gives the V and J calls here. The sample table lists about 630,000 distinct CDR3 sequences, about 25% of them with a count of one. The ten largest clones add up to roughly 0.83% of the sample.

The TCR originated in a human donor in good health. Some libraries in this study had Jurkat cell RNA spiked in. The sequenced sample was naive CD8+ T cells from blood, with Jurkat cell RNA spiked in. The cell subset or site tag for this specimen amounts to: FACS-sorted CD8+CD4-CCR7+CD45RA+ naive T cells.

The CDR3 reads CANSYKGSSYEQYF. Here is the DNA: TGTGCCAACAGTTACAAGGGAAGTTCCTACGAGCAGTACTTC. The rearranged segments are TRBV6-2 or TRBV6-3 and TRBJ2-7; the D gene cannot be resolved reliably. CDR1 and CDR2 are read off the germline V gene as MNHEY and SVGEGT. The CDR3 runs 14 residues from the cysteine to the phenylalanine. Of all the DNA, just the CDR3 is kept, 42 bases in frame from base 1.